A selection of T cell receptor beta chains follows, all from one sample in a study of shared clonotypes between healthy human individuals. Sequenced by immunoSEQ multiplex PCR; TCRdb stores in-frame clones only, minus some. The repertoire holds about 480,000 clones, with 79% as singletons. Sequencing was done on a sample of PBMCs. The receptors shown here come from a woman in her forties in good health. Some clones in this sample may be carry-over from other donors' samples. Both conserved end residues are part of each CDR3. A D gene is named only where the DNA matches it firmly. The size field is filled for only some rows; it gives once, few, many or a size class.

d_call	v_call	j_call	clone_size	cdr3_aa	cdr3_nt
TRBD2	TRBV6-4	TRBJ2-3	NA	CASSEGLHLTDTQYF	TGTGCCAGCAGCGAGGGACTACACCTCACAGATACGCAGTATTTT
TRBD2	TRBV5-1	TRBJ2-2	NA	CASTPGLAGITGELFF	TGCGCCAGCACCCCCGGACTAGCGGGGATCACCGGGGAGCTGTTTTTT
TRBD1	TRBV9	TRBJ2-2	NA	CASSGGQGPGELFF	TGTGCCAGCAGCGGAGGACAGGGCCCCGGGGAGCTGTTTTTT
NA	TRBV27	TRBJ1-2	NA	CASSFRQGNDYTF	TGTGCCAGCAGTTTTCGGCAGGGCAACGACTACACCTTC
NA	TRBV4-2	TRBJ1-4	NA	CASSQADLATNEKLFF	TGTGCCAGCAGCCAAGCCGACCTAGCAACTAATGAAAAACTGTTTTTT
NA	TRBV4-2	TRBJ2-1	NA	CASSQEGRGINEQFF	TGTGCCAGCAGCCAGGAGGGAAGGGGAATTAATGAGCAGTTCTTC
TRBD1	TRBV7-9	TRBJ2-7	NA	CASSQTNRDRGSYEQYF	TGTGCCAGCAGCCAAACTAACCGGGACAGGGGATCCTACGAGCAGTACTTC
NA	TRBV18	TRBJ1-2	NA	CASSPSGTNYGYTF	TGTGCCAGCTCACCGTCAGGAACTAACTATGGCTACACCTTC
NA	TRBV18	TRBJ2-5	NA	CASSPPLTEETQYF	TGTGCCAGCTCACCACCGTTAACTGAAGAGACCCAGTACTTC
NA	TRBV2	TRBJ2-7	NA	CASTGSYEQYF	TGTGCCAGCACCGGGTCCTACGAGCAGTACTTC
NA	TRBV11-2	TRBJ1-5	few	CASSLDRGNQPQHF	TGTGCCAGCAGCTTAGACAGGGGCAATCAGCCCCAGCATTTT
NA	TRBV4-1	TRBJ2-2	NA	CASSQVPGELFF	TGCGCCAGCAGCCAAGTCCCCGGGGAGCTGTTTTTT
NA	TRBV9	TRBJ2-3	once	CASSYLAGSFGDTQYF	TGTGCCAGCAGTTACTTAGCTGGGAGCTTTGGAGATACGCAGTATTTT
NA	TRBV15	TRBJ2-1	NA	CATSRASHNEQFF	TGTGCCACCAGCAGAGCTAGCCACAATGAGCAGTTCTTC